The 6 T cell receptor beta chains listed next were all sequenced from one sample in a study of CD8+CD57+ T cells in acquired aplastic anemia. CDR3 and TCR beta VDJ profiling relied on genomic DNA as the template. Each CDR3 protein gets one entry after TCRdb re-called the reads with MiXCR. The sample has 150,000 or so distinct CDR3 sequences; roughly 43% are singletons. Patients included in sequencing had previously demonstrated CD8+CD57+ cell expansion by flow cytometry. The sequencing sample was made of sorted CD4+, CD8+, or CD8+CD57+ T cells (not recorded which) from PBMCs. The origin of the receptors is a human donor with aplastic anemia.

The rearrangement links TRBV11-1 to TRBJ2-1, with 10 nucleotides matching TRBD2. Unmatched junction bases numbered 4, after V lost 6 bases and J lost 2 bases. Germline lookup yields CDR1 SGHAT and CDR2 FQDESV (reference sequence). The CDR3 runs 15 residues. CDR3 residues: CASSISGGPYNEQFF. CDR3 in DNA: TGTGCCAGCAGTATTAGCGGGGGGCCCTACAATGAGCAGTTCTTC.

This clonotype has a count of ten or more. This chain joins TRBV12-3 or TRBV12-4 and TRBJ1-5; D gene ambiguous. Trimming stripped 10 bases from V and 7 bases from J, with 17 bases between. The CDR3 consists of 13 residues. The CDR3 region has the DNA TGTGCCACCCAAGGGAAGGGAGAGCAGCCCCAGCATTTT. Its protein is CATQGKGEQPQHF.

The chain recombines TRBV2 with TRBJ2-7, with TRBD1 as a possible D gene (5 bases). V lost 4 bases to trimming and J lost 4 bases, with 8 bases between them. The CDR3 length is 12 residues. CDR1 and CDR2 from the germline V gene are SNHLY and FYNNEI. The CDR3 coding sequence is TGTGCCAGCAGTGGCCAGGGTTACGAGCAGTACTTC. Its translation: CASSGQGYEQYF.

The rearrangement joins TRBV20-1 to TRBJ2-2, with 10 nucleotides matching TRBD2. J gave up 0 bases and V 5 bases, and 0 bases lay outside the gene matches. The CDR3 spans 14 residues. Germline lookup yields CDR1 DFQATT and CDR2 SNEGSKA (reference sequence). The CDR3 DNA reads as TGCAGTGCTGGACTAGCGGCGAACACCGGGGAGCTGTTTTTT. Its translation is CSAGLAANTGELFF.

A remark on this clonotype: It may be a read error: a sequence one base away is much more abundant. V usage is TRBV12-3 or TRBV12-4 and J usage is TRBJ1-1; no reliable D call. The CDR3 is 14 residues long. The V gene lost 4 bases and the J gene lost 0 bases, with 9 bases spanning the gap. Here the CDR3 DNA reads TGTGCCAGCAGTTCCTCAGGAATGAACACTGAAGCTTTCTTT. Translated: CASSSSGMNTEAFF.

This clonotype came up many times. V is TRBV20-1 and J is TRBJ2-7; perhaps TRBD1 as D (5 bases). Germline CDR1 and CDR2: DFQATT and SNEGSKA (reference sequence). V was shortened by 7 bases and J by 0 bases, with 10 bases between the two germline ends. The CDR3 extends over 12 amino acids. The CDR3 sequence: CSVLQDSYEQYF. The CDR3 DNA is TGCAGTGTTCTACAGGACTCCTACGAGCAGTACTTC.